This TCR beta chain was profiled in a study of blood T cell repertoires in COVID-19. On the study more broadly: Sites in the United States, Italy and Spain provided acute and convalescent COVID-19 samples. Nucleic acid was either cDNA or gDNA, and it came from T cells, B-cell-depleted T cells, or PBMCs.

Source study methods: Estimation of nucleated cell counts was performed using reference gene primer amplification. The table came from immunoSEQ multiplex PCR; TCRdb's copy has only in-frame clones and leaves some out. V, J and clone size are those of that table, while D and trimming were read from the DNA. The sample carries tens of thousands of clones, 88% recorded once. The length of the CDR3 is 13 residues. Trimming took off 5 bases at V and 2 bases at J, with 8 bases between the two ends. Per the germline V gene, CDR1 is SGDLS and CDR2 is YYNGEE. The sequence was collected from a woman aged 45-59 years with active or convalescent COVID-19. V is TRBV9 and J is TRBJ2-1; D may be TRBD1 (6 bases). Input material: peripheral blood. The CDR3 sequence: CASSTGTYNEQFF. The DNA of the CDR3 is TGTGCCAGCAGTACAGGGACCTACAATGAGCAGTTCTTC.